This TCR beta chain came from a study of T cell repertoires in cytomegalovirus infection. Findings of the study overall: There were HLA-C-restricted CMV-specific TCR beta clonotypes dominating the ex vivo response.

TCRdb reprocessed the reads via MiXCR and lists one record per CDR3 protein. Found here are 300,000 or so distinct CDR3 sequences, around 25% of them singletons; the top ten hold approximately 12%. V dropped 2 bases and J dropped 0; count of bases not matched to a gene: 2. Germline V gene data show CDR1 as DFQATT and CDR2 as SNEGSKA (reference sequence). The CDR3 runs to 15 residues. Comments on this clonotype: Antigen: not known.

The gene calls are TRBV20-1 and TRBJ2-1, with TRBD2 matching over 9 bases. This sample comprised cultured PBMCs, obtained from culture after CMV antigen stimulation. The TCR sequence derives from a human donor in good health (CMV status not recorded). Some clones in this sample may be carry-over from other donors' samples. CDR3 bases: TGCAGTGCTAGACTAGCGGGACACTCCTACAATGAGCAGTTCTTC. Amino acids: CSARLAGHSYNEQFF.